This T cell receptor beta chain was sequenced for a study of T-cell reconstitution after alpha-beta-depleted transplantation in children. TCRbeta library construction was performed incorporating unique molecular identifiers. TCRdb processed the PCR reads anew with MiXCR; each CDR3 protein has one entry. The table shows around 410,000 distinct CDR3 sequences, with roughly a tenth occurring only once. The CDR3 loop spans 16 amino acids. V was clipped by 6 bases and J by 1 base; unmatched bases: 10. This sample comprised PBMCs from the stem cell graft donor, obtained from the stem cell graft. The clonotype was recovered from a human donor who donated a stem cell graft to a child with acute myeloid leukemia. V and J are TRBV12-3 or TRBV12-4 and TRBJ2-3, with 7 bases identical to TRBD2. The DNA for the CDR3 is TGTGCCAGCAGCCTCGAACTAGCGCCCGGCACAGATACGCAGTATTTT. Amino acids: CASSLELAPGTDTQYF.